A single sample is the source of the 8 T cell receptor beta chains below, sequenced in a study of molecular identifiers for immune sequencing clone quantification. TCRdb reprocessed the PCR reads with MiXCR, giving one entry per CDR3 protein. The sample includes around 100,000 distinct CDR3 sequences, under 40% seen only once; the top ten take approximately 9.8%. Sequencing input: naive CD8+ T cells from blood, with Jurkat cell RNA spiked in. Sample subset: FACS-sorted CD8+CD4-CCR7+CD45RA+ naive T cells. These receptors all come from a human donor in good health. Some libraries in this study had Jurkat cell RNA spiked in.

The chain is built from TRBV11-2 and TRBJ2-1; D unclear. The V end was cut by 5 bases, the J end by 2 bases, with 19 bases between. CDR1 is SGHAT and CDR2 is FQNNGV in the germline V gene. The CDR3 consists of 17 residues. The CDR3 spells CASSPRPPSSAYNEQFF. The CDR3 DNA reads as TGTGCCAGCAGCCCGAGACCCCCCTCGAGCGCCTACAATGAGCAGTTCTTC.

Remarks on this clonotype: With a much larger clone just one base away, this may be a read error. V is TRBV12-3 or TRBV12-4 and J is TRBJ1-5; D is undetermined. The CDR3 totals 14 residues. The CDR3 protein is CASSPTDSIQPQHF. CDR3 nucleotides: TGTGCCAGCAGTCCCACAGATAGCATTCAGCCCCAGCATTTT.

In regard to this clonotype: The junction does not match germline at one end; this may be a read error. The chain carries TRBV7-9 and TRBJ2-4, with 8 bases lining up with TRBD1. CDR1 is SEHNR, CDR2 FQNEAQ, per germline (reference sequence). CDR3 length: 15 amino acids. The CDR3 sequence: CSSSEQTGVKNIQYF. CDR3 bases: TGTTCCAGCAGCGAACAGACAGGGGTCAAAAACATTCAGTACTTC.

The chain couples TRBV5-1 to TRBJ1-6; D possibly corresponds to TRBD1 (5 bases). Germline V gene lookup returns CDR1 SGHRS and CDR2 YFSETQ. CDR3 length: 13 residues. Deletions cut 2 bases from V and 7 bases from J, with 7 bases between. CDR3 amino acids: CASSFGGNSPLHF. DNA of the CDR3: TGCGCCAGCAGCTTCGGGGGAAATTCACCCCTCCACTTT.

Comments on this clonotype: This may be a read error, as it is one base from a much larger clone. The gene calls are TRBV7-8 and TRBJ2-1; 9 nucleotides line up with TRBD2. CDR1 is SGHVS, CDR2 FQNEAQ, per germline. The CDR3 totals 12 residues. The ends lost 5 bases at V and 16 bases at J; junction bases unmatched: 9. Here the CDR3 reads CASSPTGTSKFF. The CDR3 bases are TGTGCCAGCAGCCCCACCGGGACTAGCAAATTCTTC.

The chain is built from TRBV27 and TRBJ2-7; TRBD2 is a possible D gene (5 bases). The CDR3 contains 14 residues. CDR1 is MNHEY, CDR2 SMNVEV, per germline (reference sequence). V dropped 3 bases and J dropped 0 bases, with 9 bases sitting between them. This CDR3 is CASSFSGTSYEQYF. DNA for the CDR3: TGTGCCAGCAGTTTTTCGGGAACCTCCTACGAGCAGTACTTC.

The chain has TRBV9 and TRBJ2-7; D possibly matches TRBD1 or TRBD2 (5 bases each). Deletions cut 4 bases from V and 5 bases from J, with 10 bases between. This CDR3 has 12 amino acids. Germline CDR1 is SGDLS and CDR2 is YYNGEE. Written as DNA, the CDR3 is TGTGCCAGCAGCCCCCAGGGAGACGAGCAGTACTTC. Protein: CASSPQGDEQYF.

This clonotype was recorded a few times. V is TRBV11-1 and J is TRBJ2-4; TRBD1 might be the D (5 bases). The CDR3 consists of 14 residues. Germline V lookup: CDR1 SGHAT, CDR2 FQDESV (reference sequence). The CDR3, as DNA: TGTGCGGGGCGGCTCCGAGTAGCCAAAAACATTCAGTACTTC. Translated, it gives CAGRLRVAKNIQYF.